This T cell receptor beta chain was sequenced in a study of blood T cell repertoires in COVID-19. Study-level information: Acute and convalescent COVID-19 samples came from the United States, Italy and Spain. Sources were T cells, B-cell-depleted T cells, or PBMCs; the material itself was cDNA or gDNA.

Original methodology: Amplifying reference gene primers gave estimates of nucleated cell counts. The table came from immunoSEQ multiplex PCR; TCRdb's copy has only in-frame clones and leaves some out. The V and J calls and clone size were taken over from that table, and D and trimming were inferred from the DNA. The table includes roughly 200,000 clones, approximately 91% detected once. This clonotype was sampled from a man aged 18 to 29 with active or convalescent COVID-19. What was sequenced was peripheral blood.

CDR3 region: CASSVTDNPNYGYTF. The CDR3 DNA reads as TGCGCCAGCAGCGTGACGGACAACCCTAACTATGGCTACACCTTC. The V gene is TRBV5-1, the J gene TRBJ1-2; D is perhaps TRBD1 (5 bases). The germline V gene has CDR1 SGHRS and CDR2 YFSETQ. The CDR3 spans 15 residues. V was clipped by 4 bases and J by 0 bases, with 13 bases between them.